This T cell receptor beta chain was identified in a study of T cell changes during pregnancy in multiple sclerosis. TCRdb's copy holds only in-frame clones and misses some; the assay was immunoSEQ multiplex PCR. The table includes roughly 80,000 clones, 92% detected once. Germline lookup yields CDR1 SGHVS and CDR2 FQNEAQ. The length of the CDR3 is 15 residues. The trim removed 2 bases at V and 9 bases at J, leaving 9 bases unmatched. This clonotype originated in a female donor with multiple sclerosis, enrolled in a pregnancy study. The chain links TRBV7-8 to TRBJ2-1, with 8 bases lining up with TRBD2. Sequencing used peripheral blood, obtained before pregnancy. The CDR3 protein is CASSLYRGGLGEQFF. The DNA for the CDR3 is TGTGCCAGCAGCTTATATCGGGGGGGCTTGGGTGAGCAGTTCTTC.